The subject of this entry is one T cell receptor (beta chain). How the authors handled the data: Amplifying reference gene primers gave estimates of nucleated cell counts. Profiled with immunoSEQ multiplex PCR; TCRdb holds only in-frame clones, not every one. V and J calls and clone size come straight from that table; D and trimming were deduced from the DNA. The sample has roughly 90,000 clones; approximately 85% are singletons. Seattle patients were enrolled during active infection and followed longitudinally. This sample is drawn from a study of blood T cell repertoires in COVID-19. Looking at the study overall: Both acute and convalescent COVID-19 samples were obtained from the United States, Italy and Spain. The analysed material was cDNA or gDNA that came from T cells, B-cell-depleted T cells, or PBMCs.

The TCR was taken from a woman of 80 years or more with COVID-19, enrolled during active disease. Sequenced: peripheral blood.

The DNA of the CDR3 is TGTGCCACCAGTGATGAAAATAGCGCGGATACGCAGTATTTT. Protein product: CATSDENSADTQYF. The rearrangement uses TRBV24-1 and TRBJ2-3; TRBD2 is a possible D gene (5 bases). Trimming pared 3 bases from V and 6 bases from J, leaving 12 bases between. This CDR3 contains 14 residues. Germline values: CDR1 KGHDR, CDR2 SFDVKD.